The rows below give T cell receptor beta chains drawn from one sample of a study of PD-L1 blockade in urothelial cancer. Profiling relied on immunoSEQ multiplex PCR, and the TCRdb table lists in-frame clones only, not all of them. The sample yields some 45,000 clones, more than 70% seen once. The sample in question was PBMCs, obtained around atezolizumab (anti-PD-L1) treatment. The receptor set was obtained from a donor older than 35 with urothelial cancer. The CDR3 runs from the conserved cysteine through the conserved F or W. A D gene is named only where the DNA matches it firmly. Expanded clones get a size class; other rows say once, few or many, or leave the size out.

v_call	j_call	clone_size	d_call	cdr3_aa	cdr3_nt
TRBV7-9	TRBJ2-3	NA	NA	CASSLAKGKPDTQYF	TGTGCCAGCAGCTTAGCGAAGGGGAAGCCAGATACGCAGTATTTT
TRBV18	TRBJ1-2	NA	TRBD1	CASSVQDRGGYTF	TGTGCCAGCTCAGTCCAAGACAGGGGAGGCTACACCTTC
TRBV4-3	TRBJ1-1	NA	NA	CASSQVSGTEAFF	TGCGCCAGCAGCCAAGTCAGCGGGACTGAAGCTTTCTTT
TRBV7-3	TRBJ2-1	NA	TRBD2	CASSLVRAGVSEQFF	TGTGCCAGCAGCTTGGTCAGGGCGGGAGTTTCCGAGCAGTTCTTC
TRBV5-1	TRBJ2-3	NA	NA	CASSRGLQDTQYF	TGCGCCAGCAGCCGCGGACTGCAAGATACGCAGTATTTT
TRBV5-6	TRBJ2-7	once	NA	CASSLAAAAHKQYF	TGTGCCAGCAGCTTGGCCGCCGCGGCCCACAAGCAGTACTTC
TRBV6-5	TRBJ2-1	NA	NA	CASTKDSVYNEQFF	TGTGCCAGCACCAAGGACTCAGTCTACAATGAGCAGTTCTTC
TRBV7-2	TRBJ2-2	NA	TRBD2	CASAPGGRYTGELFF	TGTGCCAGCGCGCCGGGAGGCCGGTACACCGGGGAGCTGTTTTTT
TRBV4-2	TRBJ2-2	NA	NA	CASSPWASENTGELFF	TGTGCCAGCAGCCCCTGGGCTAGCGAGAACACCGGGGAGCTGTTTTTT
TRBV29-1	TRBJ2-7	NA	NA	CSVEGGDRTYEQYF	TGCAGCGTTGAAGGGGGGGACAGAACCTACGAGCAGTACTTC
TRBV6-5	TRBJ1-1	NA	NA	CASSPLTSGNTEAFF	TGTGCCAGCAGCCCCCTGACCTCGGGGAACACTGAAGCTTTCTTT
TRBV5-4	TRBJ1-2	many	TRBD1	CASSLAGTDGYTF	TGTGCCAGCAGCTTGGCAGGGACAGATGGCTACACCTTC
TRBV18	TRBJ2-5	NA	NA	CASSRQPPQGTVETQYF	TGTGCCAGCTCACGACAACCCCCCCAGGGTACCGTGGAGACCCAGTACTTC
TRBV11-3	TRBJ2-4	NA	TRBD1	CASSPNRGPKNIQYF	TGTGCCAGCAGCCCGAACAGGGGGCCCAAAAACATTCAGTACTTC
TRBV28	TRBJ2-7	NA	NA	CASSLPVSYEQYF	TGTGCCAGCAGTTTACCTGTCTCCTACGAGCAGTACTTC
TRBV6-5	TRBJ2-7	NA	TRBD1	CASSYPGQGSYEQYF	TGTGCCAGCAGTTACCCAGGACAGGGTTCGTACGAGCAGTACTTC
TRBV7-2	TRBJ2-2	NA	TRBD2	CASSLVAGGPTGELFF	TGTGCCAGCAGCTTAGTAGCGGGGGGGCCCACCGGGGAGCTGTTTTTT